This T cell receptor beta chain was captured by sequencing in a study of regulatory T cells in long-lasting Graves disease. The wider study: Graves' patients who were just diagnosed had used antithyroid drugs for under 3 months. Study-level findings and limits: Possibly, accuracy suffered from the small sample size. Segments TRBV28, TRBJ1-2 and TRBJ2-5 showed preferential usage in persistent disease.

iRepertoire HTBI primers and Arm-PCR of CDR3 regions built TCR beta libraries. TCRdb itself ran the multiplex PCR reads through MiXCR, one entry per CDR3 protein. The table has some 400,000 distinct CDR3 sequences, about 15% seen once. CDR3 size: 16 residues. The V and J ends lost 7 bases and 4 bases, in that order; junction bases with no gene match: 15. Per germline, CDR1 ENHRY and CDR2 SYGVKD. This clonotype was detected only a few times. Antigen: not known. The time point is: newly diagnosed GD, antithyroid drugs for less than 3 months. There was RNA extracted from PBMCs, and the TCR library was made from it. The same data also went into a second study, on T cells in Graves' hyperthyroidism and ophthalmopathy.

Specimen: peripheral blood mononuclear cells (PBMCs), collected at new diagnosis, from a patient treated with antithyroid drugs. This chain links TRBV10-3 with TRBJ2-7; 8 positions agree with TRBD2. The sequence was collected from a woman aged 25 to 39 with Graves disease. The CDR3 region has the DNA TGTGCCATCAATCGCGTTGGGGATAGCGGGATTTACGAGCAGTACTTC. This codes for CAINRVGDSGIYEQYF.